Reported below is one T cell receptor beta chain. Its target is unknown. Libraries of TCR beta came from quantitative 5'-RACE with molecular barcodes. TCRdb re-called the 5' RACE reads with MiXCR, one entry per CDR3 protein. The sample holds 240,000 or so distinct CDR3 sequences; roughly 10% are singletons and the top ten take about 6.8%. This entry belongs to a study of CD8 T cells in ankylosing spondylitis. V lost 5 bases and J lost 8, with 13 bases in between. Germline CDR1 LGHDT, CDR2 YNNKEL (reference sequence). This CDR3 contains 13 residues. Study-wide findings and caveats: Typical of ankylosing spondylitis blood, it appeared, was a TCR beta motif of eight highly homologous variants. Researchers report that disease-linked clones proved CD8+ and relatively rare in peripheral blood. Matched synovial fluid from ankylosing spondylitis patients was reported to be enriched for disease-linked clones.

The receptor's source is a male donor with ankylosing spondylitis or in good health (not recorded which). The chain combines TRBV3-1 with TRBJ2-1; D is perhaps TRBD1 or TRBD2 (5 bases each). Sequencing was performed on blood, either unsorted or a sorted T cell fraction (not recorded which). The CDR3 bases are TGTGCCAGCAGCTGGCCCCGAGGGGATGAGCAGTTCTTC. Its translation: CASSWPRGDEQFF.